This T cell receptor beta chain is drawn from a study of T cell responses to AZD1222 COVID-19 vaccine. Study overall: Second doses were pooled across both intervals (about 4 or about 12 weeks).

This clone showed up just once. Its antigen is undetermined. Study results and limitations: A reported finding is that nearly half of spike-specific TCRs target unmutated variant regions. Baseline serostatus was positive in only a handful of AZD1222 recipients. Samples come after the peak T cell response, not at day 14.

With V trimmed by 4 bases and J by 12 bases, 7 bases remained unmatched. This CDR3 comprises 14 residues. The germline gives CDR1 MNHNY, CDR2 SVGAGI (reference sequence). TCRdb's copy holds only in-frame clones and misses some; the assay was immunoSEQ multiplex PCR. This sample yields roughly 120,000 clones, of which around 84% are seen a single time; approximately 7.5% belongs to the top ten. The receptor was isolated from an adult in good health. The chain links TRBV6-6 to TRBJ2-1, with 12 bases that match TRBD2. The sample here was peripheral blood, taken on day 0 of AZD1222 vaccination. CDR3 in DNA: TGTGCCAGCAGTTCCGGGACTAGCGGGCGGACGCAGTTCTTC. Its protein is CASSSGTSGRTQFF.